This T cell receptor (beta chain) was sequenced in a study of T-cell memory formation after mild COVID-19. The CDR3 totals 14 residues. Germline CDR1 and CDR2: MDHEN and SYDVKM. With V trimmed by 3 bases and J by 6 bases, 4 bases remained unmatched. TCRdb re-derived calls from the 5' RACE reads in MiXCR, one entry per CDR3 protein. The sample shows about 190,000 distinct CDR3 sequences, approximately 30% of them seen only once. Sample: PBMCs or a T cell subset sorted from them (not recorded which). The source of this sequence is an adult woman who had mild COVID-19 (a few samples of this study predate the infection). Cell type and time point are not known. This chain uses TRBV28 with TRBJ2-3, with 9 bases fitting TRBD2. CDR3 sequence reads: CASSLSAGGDTQYF. In DNA form, the CDR3 reads TGTGCCAGCAGTTTGTCGGCGGGAGGGGATACGCAGTATTTT.